This record concerns one T cell receptor beta chain sequence. Only in-frame clones appear in the TCRdb table, and some are missing; sequencing was by immunoSEQ multiplex PCR. The profile covers about 160,000 clones, with around 94% appearing a single time and 14% taken by the ten largest. The data were taken from a study of control samples from healthy donors and cancer patients. The CDR3 is made up of 14 amino acids. Germline V gene lookup returns CDR1 SGHAT and CDR2 FQNNGV. Trimming took 4 bases from V and 7 from J, leaving 11 bases between them. The chain couples TRBV11-2 to TRBJ1-6; D gene unclear. Source material: PBMCs. The TCR comes from a man aged 60 to 69 with colorectal cancer. CDR3 DNA: TGTGCCAGCAGCTCAACAGACCTCAATTCACCCCTCCACTTT. Residues: CASSSTDLNSPLHF.